This record looks at one TCR beta chain sequence and its context. Its specificity is not known. TCRdb re-called the 5' RACE reads through MiXCR, storing one row per CDR3 protein. The data show some 590,000 distinct CDR3 sequences, with nearly 10% seen just once and 2.5% to 3% held by the top ten. V lost 5 bases to trimming and J lost 2 bases; unmatched junction nucleotides: 12. The CDR3 sequence is 16 residues long. The germline gives CDR1 SEHNR, CDR2 FQNEAQ (reference sequence). This sample is drawn from a study of identical twins. The study, taken as a whole, reports: Researchers reported weaker excess twin sharing in beta out-of-frame sequences. In cord blood, abundant beta clonotypes had fewer insertions; memory showed no trend. The authors drew conclusions from cross-sectional statistical analysis rather than following the same donors. An excess of low generation probability was shown by twin-shared out-of-frame alpha sequences.

The same specimen was also included in a second study, on yellow fever vaccine responses in identical twins.

The sequencing input was PBMCs. This TCR was sampled from a woman aged 18 to 35 in good health. The chain couples TRBV7-9 to TRBJ2-7; 7 bases are shared with TRBD1. The CDR3 sequence is CASSHSTGSIPYEQYF. CDR3 nucleotides: TGTGCCAGCAGCCATTCGACAGGGTCAATACCCTACGAGCAGTACTTC.